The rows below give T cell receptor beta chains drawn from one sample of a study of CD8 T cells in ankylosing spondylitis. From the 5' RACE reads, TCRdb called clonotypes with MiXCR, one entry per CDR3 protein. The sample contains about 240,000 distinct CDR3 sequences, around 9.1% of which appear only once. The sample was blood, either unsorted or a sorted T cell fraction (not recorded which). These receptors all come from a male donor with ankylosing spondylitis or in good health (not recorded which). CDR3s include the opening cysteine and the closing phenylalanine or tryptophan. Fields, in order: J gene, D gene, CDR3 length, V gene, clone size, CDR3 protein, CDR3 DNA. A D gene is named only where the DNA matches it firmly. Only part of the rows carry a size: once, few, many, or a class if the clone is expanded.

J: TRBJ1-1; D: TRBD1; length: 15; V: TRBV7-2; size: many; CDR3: CASSYNRGQSTEAFF; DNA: TGTGCCAGCAGCTACAACAGGGGGCAGAGCACTGAAGCTTTCTTT
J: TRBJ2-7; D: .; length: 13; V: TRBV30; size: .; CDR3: CAWSVGDLYEQYF; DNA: TGTGCCTGGAGTGTAGGTGACCTCTACGAGCAGTACTTC
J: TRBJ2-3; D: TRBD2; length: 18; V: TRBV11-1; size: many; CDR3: CASSSGLAGAWGLDTQYF; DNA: TGTGCCAGCAGCTCCGGACTAGCGGGAGCATGGGGGTTAGATACGCAGTATTTT
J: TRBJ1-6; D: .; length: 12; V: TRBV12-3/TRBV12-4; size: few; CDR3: CASSQGYSPLHF; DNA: TGTGCCAGCTCCCAGGGGTATTCACCCCTCCACTTT
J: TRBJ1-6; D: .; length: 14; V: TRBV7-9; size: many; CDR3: CASSLGGTNSPLHF; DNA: TGTGCCAGCAGCTTAGGGGGGACTAATTCACCCCTCCACTTT
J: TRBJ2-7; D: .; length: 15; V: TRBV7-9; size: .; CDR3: CASSLGDTPVYEQYF; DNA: TGTGCCAGCAGCTTAGGGGATACCCCGGTCTACGAGCAGTACTTC
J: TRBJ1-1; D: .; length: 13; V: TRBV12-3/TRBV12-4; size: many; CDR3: CASRQLSNTEAFF; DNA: TGTGCCAGCAGGCAGCTATCCAACACTGAAGCTTTCTTT
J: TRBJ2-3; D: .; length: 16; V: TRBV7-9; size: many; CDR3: CASSFVESISTDTQYF; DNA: TGTGCCAGCAGCTTCGTAGAATCGATTAGCACAGATACGCAGTATTTT
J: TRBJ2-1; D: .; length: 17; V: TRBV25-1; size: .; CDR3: CASSEYTGDRAYNEQFF; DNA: TGTGCCAGCAGTGAATATACCGGGGATAGGGCCTACAATGAGCAGTTCTTC
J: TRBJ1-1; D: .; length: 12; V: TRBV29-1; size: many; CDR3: CSVGHMNTEAFF; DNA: TGCAGCGTTGGACATATGAACACTGAAGCTTTCTTT
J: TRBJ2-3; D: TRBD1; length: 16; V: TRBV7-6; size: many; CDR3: CASSLMGQRSTDTQYF; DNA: TGTGCCAGCAGCTTGATGGGACAGCGGAGCACAGATACGCAGTATTTT
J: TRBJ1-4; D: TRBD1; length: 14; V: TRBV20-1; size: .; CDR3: CSAADRVSNEKLFF; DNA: TGCAGTGCTGCGGACAGGGTCTCTAATGAAAAACTGTTTTTT
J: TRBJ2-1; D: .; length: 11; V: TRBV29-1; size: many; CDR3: CSGLTDNEQFF; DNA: TGCAGCGGCCTAACGGACAATGAGCAGTTCTTC
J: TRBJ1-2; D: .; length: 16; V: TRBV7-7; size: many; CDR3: CASSLRISSINYGYTF; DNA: TGTGCTAGCAGCTTACGGATCTCCTCCATTAACTATGGCTACACCTTC
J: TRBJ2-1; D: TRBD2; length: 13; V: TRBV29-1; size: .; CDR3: CSVVGLGSFEQFF; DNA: TGCAGCGTTGTAGGACTAGGGTCTTTCGAGCAGTTCTTC
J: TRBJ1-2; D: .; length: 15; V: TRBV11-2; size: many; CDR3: CASSSSWEGNYGYTF; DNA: TGTGCCAGCAGCTCATCATGGGAGGGAAACTATGGCTACACCTTC
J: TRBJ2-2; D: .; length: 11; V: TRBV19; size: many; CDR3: CASGETGELFF; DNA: TGTGCCAGTGGGGAGACCGGGGAGCTGTTTTTT
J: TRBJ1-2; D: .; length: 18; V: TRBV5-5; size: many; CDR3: CASSLANRYSSVVYGYTF; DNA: TGTGCCAGCAGCTTGGCCAACAGATACTCAAGCGTCGTCTATGGCTACACCTTC
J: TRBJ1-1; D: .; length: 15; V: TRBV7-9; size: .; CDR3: CASSSGVGVNTEAFF; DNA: TGTGCCAGCAGCTCCGGGGTAGGGGTGAACACTGAAGCTTTCTTT
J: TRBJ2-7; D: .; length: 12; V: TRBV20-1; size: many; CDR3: CSASGVSYEQYF; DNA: TGCAGTGCTAGCGGGGTTTCCTACGAGCAGTACTTC